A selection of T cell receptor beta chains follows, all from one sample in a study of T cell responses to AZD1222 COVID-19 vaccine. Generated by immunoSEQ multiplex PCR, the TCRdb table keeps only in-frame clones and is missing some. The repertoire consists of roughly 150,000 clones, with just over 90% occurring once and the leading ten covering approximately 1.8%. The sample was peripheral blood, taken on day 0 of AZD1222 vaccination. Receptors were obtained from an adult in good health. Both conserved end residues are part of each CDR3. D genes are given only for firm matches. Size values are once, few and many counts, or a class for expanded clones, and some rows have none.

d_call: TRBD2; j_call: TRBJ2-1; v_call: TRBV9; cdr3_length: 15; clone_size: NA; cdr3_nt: TGTGCCAGCACCCGAAGCGGGAGCTCCTACAATGAGCAGTTCTTC; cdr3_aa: CASTRSGSSYNEQFF
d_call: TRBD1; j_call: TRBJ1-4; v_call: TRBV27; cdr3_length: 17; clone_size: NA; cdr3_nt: TGTGCCAGCAGCCTTAACGCACAGGGGGCGAGTGGGGAAAAACTGTTTTTT; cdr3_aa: CASSLNAQGASGEKLFF
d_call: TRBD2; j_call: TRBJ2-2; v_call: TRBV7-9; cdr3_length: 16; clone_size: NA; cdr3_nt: TGTGCCAGCAGCTTAGCCCTAGCGGGGGAGTACCGGGAGCTGTTTTTT; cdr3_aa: CASSLALAGEYRELFF
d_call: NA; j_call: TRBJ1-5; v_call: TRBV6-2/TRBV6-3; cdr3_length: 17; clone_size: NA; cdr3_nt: TGTGCCAGCAGTTACTTGTCGGGGACTACTAGCAATCAGCCCCAGCATTTT; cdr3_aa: CASSYLSGTTSNQPQHF
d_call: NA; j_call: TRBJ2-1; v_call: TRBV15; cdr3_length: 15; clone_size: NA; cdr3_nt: TGTGCCACCAGCAGAGAGAGGGAGAAGAACAATGAGCAGTTCTTC; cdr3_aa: CATSREREKNNEQFF
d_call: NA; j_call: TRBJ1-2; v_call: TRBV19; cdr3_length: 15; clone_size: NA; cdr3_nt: TGTGCCAGTAGTATAGAGTCAGGTTTTAACTATGGCTACACCTTC; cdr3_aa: CASSIESGFNYGYTF
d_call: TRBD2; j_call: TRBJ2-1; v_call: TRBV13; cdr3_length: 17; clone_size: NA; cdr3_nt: TGTGCCAGCAGCAAACACAAAACTAGCGGGGGTAACAATGAGCAGTTCTTC; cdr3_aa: CASSKHKTSGGNNEQFF
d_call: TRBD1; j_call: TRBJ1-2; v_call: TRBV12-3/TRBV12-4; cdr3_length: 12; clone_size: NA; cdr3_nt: TGTGCCAGCACTTTGACAGGGGATGGCTACACCTTC; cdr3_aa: CASTLTGDGYTF
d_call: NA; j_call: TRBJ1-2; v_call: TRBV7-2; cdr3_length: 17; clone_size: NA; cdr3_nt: TGTGCCAGCAGCTTAGACCTCTCAGGGTATGCAGGCTATGGCTACACCTTC; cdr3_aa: CASSLDLSGYAGYGYTF
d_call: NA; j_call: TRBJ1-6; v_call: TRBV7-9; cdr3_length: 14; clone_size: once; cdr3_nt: TGTGCCAGCAGCGAGCAAGCCTATAATTCACCCCTCCACTTT; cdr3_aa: CASSEQAYNSPLHF